These T cell receptor beta chains were read from a single sample in a study of blood T cell repertoires in COVID-19. Libraries were prepared by immunoSEQ multiplex PCR; TCRdb keeps only in-frame clonotypes and omits some of them. The sample includes 150,000 to 250,000 clones, 80% to 90% of them seen just once. Material for sequencing was PBMCs or T cells enriched from blood (not recorded which). The source is a man aged 35-49 years who had recovered from COVID-19. Both conserved end residues are part of each CDR3. A D gene is named only where the DNA matches it firmly. Some rows mark clone size as missing; the rest say once, few, many or name a class of expanded clone.

clone size	J gene	CDR3 length	D gene	V gene	CDR3 DNA	CDR3 protein
-	TRBJ2-2	16	TRBD1	TRBV29-1	TGCAGCGTTGAAGATTTCAGGGGGAGAGGACTCGGGGAGCTGTTTTTT	CSVEDFRGRGLGELFF
-	TRBJ2-4	15	TRBD1	TRBV23-1	TGCGCCAGCCGACCCCCAACAGGGGGCGGCAACATTCAGTACTTC	CASRPPTGGGNIQYF
once	TRBJ2-1	15	TRBD2	TRBV9	TGTGCCAGCAGCGTAGTTAGCGGGCGAGATGGGGAGCAGTTCTTC	CASSVVSGRDGEQFF
-	TRBJ1-1	13	-	TRBV6-5	TGTGCCAGCAGTTACTCCCGGAACACTGAAGCTTTCTTT	CASSYSRNTEAFF
few	TRBJ2-7	14	-	TRBV25-1	TGTGCCAGCAGCAACGTGGGTAGCAAGTCGCAGCAGTACTTC	CASSNVGSKSQQYF
-	TRBJ1-1	13	-	TRBV29-1	TGCAGCGTTGCTTGGGGGGGGGACACTGAAGCTTTCTTT	CSVAWGGDTEAFF
once	TRBJ2-3	12	-	TRBV19	TGTGCTACCGCAGGAAGCACAGATACGCAGTATTTT	CATAGSTDTQYF
once	TRBJ1-6	15	-	TRBV19	TGTGCCAGTAGTGCATTCGGGGGGGAGGGTTCACCCCTCCACTTT	CASSAFGGEGSPLHF
few	TRBJ1-2	13	-	TRBV5-6	TGTGCCAGCAGTCCCCGCCGGGAGGGTGGCTACACCTTC	CASSPRREGGYTF
once	TRBJ2-3	16	TRBD2	TRBV6-1	TGTGCCAGCAGTGCCCGGCTAGCGGGAGGATTACGTACGCAGTATTTT	CASSARLAGGLRTQYF
few	TRBJ1-1	17	-	TRBV28	TGTGCCAGCAGTTTATTCTCCGCAGTTAGCTTGAACACTGAAGCTTTCTTT	CASSLFSAVSLNTEAFF
few	TRBJ2-1	18	TRBD1	TRBV6-6	TGTGCCAGCAGTCCCGGGACAGGATCCTTTAGCTCCTACAATGAGCAGTTCTTC	CASSPGTGSFSSYNEQFF
-	TRBJ1-5	15	TRBD1	TRBV5-5	TGTGCCAGCAGCTTGGATCCGGGACAGCCTTCTTCCCAGCATTTT	CASSLDPGQPSSQHF
few	TRBJ2-2	13	-	TRBV5-1	TGCGCCAGCAGCTTAGGGGGTAACGGGGAGCTGTTTTTT	CASSLGGNGELFF
-	TRBJ1-6	16	TRBD1	TRBV9	TGTGCCAGCAGCCCCCACCGGACAGGGAGTTATTCACCCCTCCACTTT	CASSPHRTGSYSPLHF
-	TRBJ1-5	15	-	TRBV28	TGTGCCAGCAGCCTGACAGGTAATAGCAATCAGCCCCAGCATTTT	CASSLTGNSNQPQHF
-	TRBJ2-1	15	TRBD2	TRBV7-8	TGTGCCAGCAGCCTCATAGCGGGAGTGGAGAATGAGCAGTTCTTC	CASSLIAGVENEQFF
-	TRBJ1-5	15	-	TRBV4-2	TGTGCCAGCAGCCAAGATAGGCAGGGGCATCAGCCCCAGCATTTT	CASSQDRQGHQPQHF
few	TRBJ2-1	15	-	TRBV27	TGTGCCAGCAGTTTATACCCGAGCTCCTACAATGAGCAGTTCTTC	CASSLYPSSYNEQFF
once	TRBJ1-1	13	-	TRBV7-2	TGTGCCGGCCTAAGACAGATGAACACTGAAGCTTTCTTT	CAGLRQMNTEAFF
few	TRBJ1-5	16	-	TRBV7-9	TGTGCCAGCAGCTTATCCCCGGGGTTGGGCAATCAGCCCCAGCATTTT	CASSLSPGLGNQPQHF
-	TRBJ1-1	12	-	TRBV6-5	TGTGCCACAACGGGGGGAGGGAGTGAAGCTTTCTTT	CATTGGGSEAFF
few	TRBJ1-2	15	-	TRBV5-1	TGCGCCAGCAGCTCCATCCCCGGCGACAGCTATGGCTACACCTTC	CASSSIPGDSYGYTF
-	TRBJ1-2	19	-	TRBV5-1	TGCGCCAGCAGCTTCCAGGGAATCCCGTCAGGAGACGCTAACTATGGCTACACCTTC	CASSFQGIPSGDANYGYTF
-	TRBJ2-3	13	-	TRBV7-3	TGTGCCAGCAGCTTAGCGGAGACAGATACGCAGTATTTT	CASSLAETDTQYF
few	TRBJ2-5	14	-	TRBV5-8	TGTGCCAGCAGCCGACTCTGGGGAGGCGAGACCCAGTACTTC	CASSRLWGGETQYF
-	TRBJ2-2	14	TRBD1	TRBV27	TGTGCCAGCAGTTTGGGACAGTACACCGGGGAGCTGTTTTTT	CASSLGQYTGELFF
-	TRBJ1-3	17	TRBD1	TRBV11-2	TGTGCCAGCAGCTTAGTACAGGGGGCTTCCTCTGGAAACACCATATATTTT	CASSLVQGASSGNTIYF